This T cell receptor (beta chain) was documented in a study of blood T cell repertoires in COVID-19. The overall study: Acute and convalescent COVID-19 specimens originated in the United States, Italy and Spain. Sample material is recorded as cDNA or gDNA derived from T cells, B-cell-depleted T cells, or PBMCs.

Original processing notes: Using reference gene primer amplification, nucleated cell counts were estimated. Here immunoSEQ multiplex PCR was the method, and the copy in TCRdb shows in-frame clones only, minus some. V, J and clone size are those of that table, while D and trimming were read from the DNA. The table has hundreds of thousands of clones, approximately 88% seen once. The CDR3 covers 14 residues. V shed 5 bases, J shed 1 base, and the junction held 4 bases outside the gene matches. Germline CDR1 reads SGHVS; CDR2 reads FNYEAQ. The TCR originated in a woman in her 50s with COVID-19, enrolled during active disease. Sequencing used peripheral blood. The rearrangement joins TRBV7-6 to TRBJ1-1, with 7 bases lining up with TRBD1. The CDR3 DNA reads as TGTGCCAGCAGCCCAAACAGGGGGAACACTGAAGCTTTCTTT. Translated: CASSPNRGNTEAFF.